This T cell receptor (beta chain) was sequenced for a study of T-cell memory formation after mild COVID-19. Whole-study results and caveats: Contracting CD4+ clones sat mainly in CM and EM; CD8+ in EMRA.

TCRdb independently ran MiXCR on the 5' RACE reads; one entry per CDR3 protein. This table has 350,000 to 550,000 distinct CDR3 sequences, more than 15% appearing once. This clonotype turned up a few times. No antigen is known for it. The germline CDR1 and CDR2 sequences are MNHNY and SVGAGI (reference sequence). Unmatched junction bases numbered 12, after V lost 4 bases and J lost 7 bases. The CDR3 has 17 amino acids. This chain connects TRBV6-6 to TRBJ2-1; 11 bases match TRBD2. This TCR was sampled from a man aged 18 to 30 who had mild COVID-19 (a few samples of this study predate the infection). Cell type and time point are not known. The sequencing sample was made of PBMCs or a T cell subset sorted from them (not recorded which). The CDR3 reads CASSSPPTSGALNEQFF. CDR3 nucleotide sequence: TGTGCCAGCAGTTCCCCTCCGACTAGCGGGGCCCTTAATGAGCAGTTCTTC.